This record looks at one T cell receptor beta chain sequence and its context. What it binds is unknown. All of the isolated RNA was reverse transcribed, so expressed TCRB transcripts were sequenced. This table comes from immunoSEQ multiplex PCR, and its TCRdb copy is limited to in-frame clones, with some not included. The sample lists about 28,000 clones, less than 75% seen once, with less than 3% in the top ten. The data derive from a study of beta chain features in type 1 diabetes. The overall study: Sorted cells numbering approximately 110,000,000 were examined across all samples. Broader study findings: VDJ junctions from type 1 diabetes patients carried fewer insertions and larger deletions. Type 1 diabetes patients had TCRB CDR3s that were shorter (moderately but significantly so) in all four CD4+ subsets.

The V segment lost 3 bases and the J segment 10 bases; nucleotides outside the gene matches: 4. The CDR3 is made up of 13 amino acids. From germline, CDR1 is SGHRS and CDR2 YFSETQ. The V and J genes are TRBV5-1 and TRBJ2-1; 10 bases agree with TRBD2. Specimen: Tregs from blood. This TCR came from a young woman with type 1 diabetes. The CDR3 here is CASSSRLAGEQFF. CDR3 DNA: TGCGCCAGCAGCTCACGACTAGCGGGCGAGCAGTTCTTC. The full variable domain, rest sourced from reference TRBV5-1 and TRBJ2-1, is KAGVTQTPRYLIKTRGQQVTLSCSPISGHRSVSWYQQTPGQGLQFLFEYFSETQRNKGNFPGRFSGRQFSNSRSEMNVSTLELGDSALYLCASSSRLAGEQFFGPGTRLTVL.